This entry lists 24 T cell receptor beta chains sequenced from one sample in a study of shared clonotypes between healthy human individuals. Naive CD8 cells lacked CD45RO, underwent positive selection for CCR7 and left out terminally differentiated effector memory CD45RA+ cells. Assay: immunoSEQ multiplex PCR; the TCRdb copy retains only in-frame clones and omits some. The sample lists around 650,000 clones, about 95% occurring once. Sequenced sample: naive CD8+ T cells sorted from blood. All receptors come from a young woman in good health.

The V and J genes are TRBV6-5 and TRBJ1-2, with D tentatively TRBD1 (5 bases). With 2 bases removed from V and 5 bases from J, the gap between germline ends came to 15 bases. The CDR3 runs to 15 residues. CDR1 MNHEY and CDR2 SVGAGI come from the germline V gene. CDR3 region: CASSYHLLGAYGYTF. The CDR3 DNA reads TGTGCCAGCAGTTACCACCTGTTAGGGGCTTATGGCTACACCTTC.

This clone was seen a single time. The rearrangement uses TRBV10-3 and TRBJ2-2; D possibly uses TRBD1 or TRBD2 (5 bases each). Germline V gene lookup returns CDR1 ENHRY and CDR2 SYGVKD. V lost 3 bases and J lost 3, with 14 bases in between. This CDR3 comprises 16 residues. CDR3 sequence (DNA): TGTGCCATCAGTGAAATTACTCAGGGAGACACCGGGGAGCTGTTTTTT. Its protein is CAISEITQGDTGELFF.

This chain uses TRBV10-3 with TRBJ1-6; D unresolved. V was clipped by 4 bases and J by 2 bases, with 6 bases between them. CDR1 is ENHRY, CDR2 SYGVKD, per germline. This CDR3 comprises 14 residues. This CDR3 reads CAISGPPYNSPLHF. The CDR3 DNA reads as TGTGCCATCAGTGGGCCGCCCTATAATTCACCCCTCCACTTT.

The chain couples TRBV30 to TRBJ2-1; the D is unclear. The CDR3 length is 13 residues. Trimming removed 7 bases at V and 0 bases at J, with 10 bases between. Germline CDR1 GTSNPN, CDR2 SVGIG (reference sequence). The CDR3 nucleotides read TGTGCCTCCCTATGGGCCTCCTACAATGAGCAGTTCTTC. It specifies CASLWASYNEQFF.

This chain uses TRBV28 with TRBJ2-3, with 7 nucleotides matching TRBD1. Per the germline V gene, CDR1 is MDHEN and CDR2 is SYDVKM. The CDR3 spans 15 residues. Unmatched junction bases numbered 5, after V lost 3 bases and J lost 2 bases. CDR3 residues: CASSFWGQSTDTQYF. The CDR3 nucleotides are TGTGCCAGCAGTTTTTGGGGACAGTCCACAGATACGCAGTATTTT.

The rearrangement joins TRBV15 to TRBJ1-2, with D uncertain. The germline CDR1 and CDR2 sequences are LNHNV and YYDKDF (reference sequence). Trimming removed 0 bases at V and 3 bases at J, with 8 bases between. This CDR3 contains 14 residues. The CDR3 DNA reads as TGTGCCACCAGCAGAGAGGGAGGTGACTATGGCTACACCTTC. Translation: CATSREGGDYGYTF.

CDR3 nucleotide sequence: TGTGCCAGCAGTCAGAATCAGCCCCAGCATTTT. Encoded protein: CASSQNQPQHF. The chain employs TRBV6-4 and TRBJ1-5; no reliable D call. This CDR3 comprises 11 residues. Trimming removed 5 bases from V and 4 bases from J, with 3 bases in between. The germline V gene has CDR1 MRHNA and CDR2 SNTAGT.

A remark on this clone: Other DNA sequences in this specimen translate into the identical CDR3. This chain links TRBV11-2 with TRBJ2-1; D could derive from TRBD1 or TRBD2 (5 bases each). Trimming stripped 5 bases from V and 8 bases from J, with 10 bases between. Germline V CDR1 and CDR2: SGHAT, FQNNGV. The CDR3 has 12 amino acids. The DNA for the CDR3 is TGTGCCAGCAGCCTACTGGGGGATGAGCAGTTCTTC. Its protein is CASSLLGDEQFF.

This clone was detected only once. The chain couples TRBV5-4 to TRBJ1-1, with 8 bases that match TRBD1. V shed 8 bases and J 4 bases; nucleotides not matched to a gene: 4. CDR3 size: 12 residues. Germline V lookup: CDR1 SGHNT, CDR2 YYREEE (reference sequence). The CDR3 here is CASQGAGTEAFF. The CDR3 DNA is TGTGCCAGTCAGGGGGCAGGCACTGAAGCTTTCTTT.

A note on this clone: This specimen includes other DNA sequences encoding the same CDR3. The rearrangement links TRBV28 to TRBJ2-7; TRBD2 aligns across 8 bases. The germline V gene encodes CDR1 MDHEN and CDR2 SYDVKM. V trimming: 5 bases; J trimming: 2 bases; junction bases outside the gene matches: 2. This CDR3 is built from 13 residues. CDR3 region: CASSLGLAYEQYF. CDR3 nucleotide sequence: TGTGCCAGCAGTCTGGGACTAGCCTACGAGCAGTACTTC.

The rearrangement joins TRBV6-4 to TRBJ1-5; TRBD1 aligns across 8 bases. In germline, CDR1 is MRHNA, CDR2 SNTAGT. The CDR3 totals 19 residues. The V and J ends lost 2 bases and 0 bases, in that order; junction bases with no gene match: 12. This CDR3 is CASSDGWQGAANSNQPQHF. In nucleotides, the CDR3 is TGTGCCAGCAGTGACGGATGGCAGGGGGCGGCGAATAGCAATCAGCCCCAGCATTTT.

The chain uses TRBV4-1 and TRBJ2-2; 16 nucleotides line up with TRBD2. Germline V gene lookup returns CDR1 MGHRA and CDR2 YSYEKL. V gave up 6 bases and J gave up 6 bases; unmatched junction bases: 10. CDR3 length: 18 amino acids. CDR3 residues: CASSIPGLAGGPPGELFF. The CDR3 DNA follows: TGCGCCAGCAGTATCCCGGGACTAGCGGGAGGGCCCCCCGGGGAGCTGTTTTTT.

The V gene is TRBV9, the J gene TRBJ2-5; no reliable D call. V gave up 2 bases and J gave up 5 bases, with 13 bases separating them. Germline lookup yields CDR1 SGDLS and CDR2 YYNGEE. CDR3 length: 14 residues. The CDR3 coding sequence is TGTGCCAGCAGCGTTGAGGTTGGTACGGAGACCCAGTACTTC. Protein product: CASSVEVGTETQYF. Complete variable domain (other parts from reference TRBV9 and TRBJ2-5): DSGVTQTPKHLITATGQRVTLRCSPRSGDLSVYWYQQSLDQGLQFLIQYYNGEERAKGNILERFSAQQFPDLHSELNLSSLELGDSALYFCASSVEVGTETQYFGPGTRLLVL.

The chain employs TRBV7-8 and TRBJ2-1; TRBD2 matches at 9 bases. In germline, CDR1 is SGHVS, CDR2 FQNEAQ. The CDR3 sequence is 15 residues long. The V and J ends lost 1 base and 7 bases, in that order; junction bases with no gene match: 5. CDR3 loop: CASSLGAGGGNEQFF. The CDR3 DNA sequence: TGTGCCAGCAGCTTAGGAGCGGGAGGAGGTAATGAGCAGTTCTTC.

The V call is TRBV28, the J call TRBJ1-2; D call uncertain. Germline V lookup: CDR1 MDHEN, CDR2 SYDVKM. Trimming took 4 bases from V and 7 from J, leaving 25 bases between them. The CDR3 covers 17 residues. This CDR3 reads CASSSRTGLVLLFGYTF. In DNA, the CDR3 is TGTGCCAGCAGTTCCCGGACCGGTTTGGTCTTACTTTTTGGCTACACCTTC.

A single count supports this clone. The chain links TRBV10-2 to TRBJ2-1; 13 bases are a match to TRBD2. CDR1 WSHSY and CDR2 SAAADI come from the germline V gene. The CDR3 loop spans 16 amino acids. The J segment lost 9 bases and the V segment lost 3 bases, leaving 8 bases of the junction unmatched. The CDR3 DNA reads TGCGCCAGCAGTGATGGAAGGACTAGCGGGAGCTCTGAGCAGTTCTTC. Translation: CASSDGRTSGSSEQFF.

The DNA for the CDR3 is TGCGCCAGCAGCTTGGAAATAGGGGGCCTTGAGGCTTTCTTT. It codes for CASSLEIGGLEAFF. The V and J genes are TRBV5-1 and TRBJ1-1; the match to TRBD1 covers 7 bases. V gave up 0 bases and J gave up 11 bases; unmatched junction bases: 10. The CDR3 length is 14 residues. Germline-derived CDR1 and CDR2 are SGHRS and YFSETQ.

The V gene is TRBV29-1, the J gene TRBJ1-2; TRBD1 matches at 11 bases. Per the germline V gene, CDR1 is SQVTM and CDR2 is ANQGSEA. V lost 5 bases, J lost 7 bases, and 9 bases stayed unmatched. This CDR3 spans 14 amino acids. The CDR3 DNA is TGCAGCGTTTGGGCCGAGGACAGGGGGCTTGGCTACACCTTC. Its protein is CSVWAEDRGLGYTF.

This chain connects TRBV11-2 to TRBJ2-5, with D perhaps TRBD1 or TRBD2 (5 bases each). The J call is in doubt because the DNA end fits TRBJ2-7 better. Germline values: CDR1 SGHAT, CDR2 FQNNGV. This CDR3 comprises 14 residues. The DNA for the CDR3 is TGTGCCAGCAGCTTAGATCCGGGGCCCTACGAGCAGTACTTC. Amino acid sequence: CASSLDPGPYEQYF.

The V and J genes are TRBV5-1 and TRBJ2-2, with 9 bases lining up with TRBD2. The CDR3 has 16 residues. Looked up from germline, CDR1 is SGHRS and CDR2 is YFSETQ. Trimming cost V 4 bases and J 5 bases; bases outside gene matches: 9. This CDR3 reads CASSPAGTSKTGELFF. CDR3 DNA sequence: TGCGCCAGCAGCCCCGCGGGGACTAGCAAAACCGGGGAGCTGTTTTTT.

CDR3 sequence (DNA): TGTGCCATCAGTGAGTTTGGTAGCGGGAGCCATGGTAATGAGCAGTTCTTC. The encoded protein is CAISEFGSGSHGNEQFF. This rearrangement joins TRBV10-3 to TRBJ2-1, with 9 bases that match TRBD2. The CDR3 loop spans 17 amino acids. The germline V gene encodes CDR1 ENHRY and CDR2 SYGVKD. Unmatched junction bases numbered 11, after V lost 1 base and J lost 7 bases.

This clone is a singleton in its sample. The CDR3 loop reads CASTPLGAHTDTQYF. DNA for the CDR3: TGTGCCAGCACCCCGCTGGGGGCCCACACAGATACGCAGTATTTT. The gene calls are TRBV27 and TRBJ2-3; perhaps TRBD1 as D (6 bases). Trimming removed 7 bases at V and 2 bases at J, with 16 bases between. CDR1 is MNHEY, CDR2 SMNVEV, per germline (reference sequence). The CDR3 length is 15 residues.

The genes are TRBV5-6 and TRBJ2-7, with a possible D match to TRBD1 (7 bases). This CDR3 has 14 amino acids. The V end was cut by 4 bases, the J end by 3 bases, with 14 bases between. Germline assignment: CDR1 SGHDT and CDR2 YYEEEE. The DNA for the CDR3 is TGTGCCAGCAGCGGATCAGGGGGGCTCTACGAGCAGTACTTC. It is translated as CASSGSGGLYEQYF.

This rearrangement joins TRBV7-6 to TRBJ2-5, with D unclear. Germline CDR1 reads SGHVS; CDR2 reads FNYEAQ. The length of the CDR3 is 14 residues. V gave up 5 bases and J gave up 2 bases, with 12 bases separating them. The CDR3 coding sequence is TGTGCCAGCAGCCAGTTAACAGCACAAGAGACCCAGTACTTC. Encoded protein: CASSQLTAQETQYF.